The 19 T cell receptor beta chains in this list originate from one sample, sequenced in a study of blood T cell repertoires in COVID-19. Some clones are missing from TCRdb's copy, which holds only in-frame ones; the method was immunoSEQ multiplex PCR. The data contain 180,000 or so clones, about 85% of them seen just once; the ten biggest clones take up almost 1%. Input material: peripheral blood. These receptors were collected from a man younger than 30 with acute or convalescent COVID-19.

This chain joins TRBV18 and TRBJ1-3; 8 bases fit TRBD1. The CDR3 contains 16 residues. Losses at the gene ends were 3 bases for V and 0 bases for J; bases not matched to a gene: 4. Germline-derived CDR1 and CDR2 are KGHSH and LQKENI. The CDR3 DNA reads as TGTGCCAGCTCACCTAACAGGGGGACCTCTGGAAACACCATATATTTT. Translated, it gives CASSPNRGTSGNTIYF. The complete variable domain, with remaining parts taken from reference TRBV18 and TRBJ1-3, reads NAGVMQNPRHLVRRRGQEARLRCSPMKGHSHVYWYRQLPEEGLKFMVYLQKENIIDESGMPKERFSAEFPKEGPSILRIQQVVRGDSAAYFCASSPNRGTSGNTIYFGEGSWLTVV.

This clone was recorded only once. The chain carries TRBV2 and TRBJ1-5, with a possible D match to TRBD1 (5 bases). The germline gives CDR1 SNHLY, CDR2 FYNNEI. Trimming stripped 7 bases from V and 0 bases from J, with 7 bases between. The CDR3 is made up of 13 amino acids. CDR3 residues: CASTTVSNQPQHF. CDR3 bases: TGTGCCAGCACGACAGTTAGCAATCAGCCCCAGCATTTT.

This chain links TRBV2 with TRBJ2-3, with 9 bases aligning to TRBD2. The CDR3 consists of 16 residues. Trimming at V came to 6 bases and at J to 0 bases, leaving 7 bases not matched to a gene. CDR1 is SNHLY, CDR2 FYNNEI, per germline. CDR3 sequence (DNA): TGTGCCAGCAGCCAATCGGCGGGGGGGAGCACAGATACGCAGTATTTT. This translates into CASSQSAGGSTDTQYF.

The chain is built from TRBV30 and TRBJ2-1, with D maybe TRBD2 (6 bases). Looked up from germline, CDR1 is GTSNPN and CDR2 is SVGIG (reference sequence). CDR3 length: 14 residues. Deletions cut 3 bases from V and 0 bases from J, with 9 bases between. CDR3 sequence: CAWRVGGSYNEQFF. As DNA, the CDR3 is TGTGCCTGGAGGGTGGGGGGCTCCTACAATGAGCAGTTCTTC.

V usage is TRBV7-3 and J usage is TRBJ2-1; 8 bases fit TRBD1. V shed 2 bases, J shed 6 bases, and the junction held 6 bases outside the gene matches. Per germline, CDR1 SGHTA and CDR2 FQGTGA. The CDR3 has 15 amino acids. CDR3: CASSLSGGESNEQFF. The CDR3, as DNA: TGTGCCAGCAGCTTATCAGGGGGCGAATCCAATGAGCAGTTCTTC.

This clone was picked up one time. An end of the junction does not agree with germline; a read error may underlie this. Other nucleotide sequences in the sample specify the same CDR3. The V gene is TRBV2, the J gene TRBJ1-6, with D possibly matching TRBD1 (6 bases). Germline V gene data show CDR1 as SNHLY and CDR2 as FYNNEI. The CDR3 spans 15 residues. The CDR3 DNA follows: TGTGCTAGCAGAGATGGACAGTTAATGGATTCACCCCTCCACTTT. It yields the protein CASRDGQLMDSPLHF.

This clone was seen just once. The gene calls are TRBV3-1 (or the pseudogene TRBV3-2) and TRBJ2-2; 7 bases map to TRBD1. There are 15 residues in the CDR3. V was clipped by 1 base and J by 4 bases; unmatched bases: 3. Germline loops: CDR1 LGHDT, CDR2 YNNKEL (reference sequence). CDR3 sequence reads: CASSQGQGVTGELFF. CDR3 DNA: TGTGCCAGCAGCCAAGGACAGGGAGTCACCGGGGAGCTGTTTTTT.

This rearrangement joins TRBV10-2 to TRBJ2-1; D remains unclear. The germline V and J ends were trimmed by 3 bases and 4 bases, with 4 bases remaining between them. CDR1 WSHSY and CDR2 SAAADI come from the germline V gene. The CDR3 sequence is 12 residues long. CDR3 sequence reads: CASSDVYNEQFF. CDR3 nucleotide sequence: TGCGCCAGCAGTGATGTATACAATGAGCAGTTCTTC.

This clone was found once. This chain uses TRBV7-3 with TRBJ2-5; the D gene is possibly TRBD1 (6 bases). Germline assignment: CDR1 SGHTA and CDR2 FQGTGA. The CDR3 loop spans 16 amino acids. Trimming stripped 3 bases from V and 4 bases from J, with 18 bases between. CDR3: CASSLSPPQGSETQYF. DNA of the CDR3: TGTGCCAGCAGCTTGTCCCCTCCGCAGGGGTCAGAGACCCAGTACTTC.

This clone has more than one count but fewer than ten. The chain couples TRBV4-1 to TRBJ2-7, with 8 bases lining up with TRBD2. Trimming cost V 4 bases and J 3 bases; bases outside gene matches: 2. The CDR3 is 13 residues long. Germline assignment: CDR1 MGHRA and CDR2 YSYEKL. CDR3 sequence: CASSPGGYYEQYF. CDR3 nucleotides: TGCGCCAGCAGCCCGGGGGGGTACTACGAGCAGTACTTC.

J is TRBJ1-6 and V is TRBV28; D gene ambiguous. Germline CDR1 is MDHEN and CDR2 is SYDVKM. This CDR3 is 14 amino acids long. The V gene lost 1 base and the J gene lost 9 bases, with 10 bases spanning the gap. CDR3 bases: TGTGCCAGCAGTTTATATACCGGAGGTTCACCCCTCCACTTT. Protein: CASSLYTGGSPLHF. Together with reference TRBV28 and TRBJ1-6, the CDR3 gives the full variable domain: DVKVTQSSRYLVKRTGEKVFLECVQDMDHENMFWYRQDPGLGLRLIYFSYDVKMKEKGDIPEGYSVSREKKERFSLILESASTNQTSMYLCASSLYTGGSPLHFGNGTRLTVT.

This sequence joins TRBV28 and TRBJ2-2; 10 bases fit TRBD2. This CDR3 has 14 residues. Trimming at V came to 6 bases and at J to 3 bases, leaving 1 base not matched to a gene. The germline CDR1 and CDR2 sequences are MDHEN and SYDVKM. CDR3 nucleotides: TGTGCCAGCAGGGGACTAGCGTACACCGGGGAGCTGTTTTTT. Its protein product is CASRGLAYTGELFF.

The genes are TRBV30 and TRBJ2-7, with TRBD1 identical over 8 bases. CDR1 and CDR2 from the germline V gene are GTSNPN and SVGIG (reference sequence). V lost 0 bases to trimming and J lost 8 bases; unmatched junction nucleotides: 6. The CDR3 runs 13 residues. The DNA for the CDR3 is TGTGCCTGGAGTGTAGGGTCAGGGGGCAAGCAGTACTTC. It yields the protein CAWSVGSGGKQYF.

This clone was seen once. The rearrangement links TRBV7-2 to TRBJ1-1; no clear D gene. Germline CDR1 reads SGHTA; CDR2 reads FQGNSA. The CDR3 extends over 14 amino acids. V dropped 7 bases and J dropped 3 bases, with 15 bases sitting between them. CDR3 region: CASKQGSGYTEAFF. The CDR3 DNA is TGTGCCAGCAAACAAGGCTCGGGGTACACTGAAGCTTTCTTT. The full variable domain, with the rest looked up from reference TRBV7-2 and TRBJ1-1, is GAGVSQSPSNKVTEKGKDVELRCDPISGHTALYWYRQSLGQGLEFLIYFQGNSAPDKSGLPSDRFSAERTGGSVSTLTIQRTQQEDSAVYLCASKQGSGYTEAFFGQGTRLTVV.

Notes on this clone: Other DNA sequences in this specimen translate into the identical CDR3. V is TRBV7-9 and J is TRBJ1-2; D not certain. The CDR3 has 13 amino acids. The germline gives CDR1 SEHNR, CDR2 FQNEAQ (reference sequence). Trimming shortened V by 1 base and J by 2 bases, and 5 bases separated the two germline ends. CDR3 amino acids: CASSLGGNYGYTF. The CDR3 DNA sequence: TGTGCCAGCAGCTTAGGAGGGAACTATGGCTACACCTTC.

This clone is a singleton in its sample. CDR3 in DNA: TGTGCCAGCAGCGTAGGGGGCGGGGAGTATGACAATGAGCAGTTCTTC. Protein product: CASSVGGGEYDNEQFF. V is TRBV9 and J is TRBJ2-1; TRBD2 is a possible D gene (6 bases). This CDR3 is 16 amino acids long. The ends were cut back, 0 bases at V and 5 bases at J, with 15 bases in the middle. In germline, CDR1 is SGDLS, CDR2 YYNGEE.

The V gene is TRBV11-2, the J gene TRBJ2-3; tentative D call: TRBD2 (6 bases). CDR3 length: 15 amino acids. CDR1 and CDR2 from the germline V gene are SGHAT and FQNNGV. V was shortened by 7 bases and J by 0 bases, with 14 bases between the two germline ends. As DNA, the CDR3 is TGTGCCAGCATCGTCCGGGACTCCAGCACAGATACGCAGTATTTT. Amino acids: CASIVRDSSTDTQYF.

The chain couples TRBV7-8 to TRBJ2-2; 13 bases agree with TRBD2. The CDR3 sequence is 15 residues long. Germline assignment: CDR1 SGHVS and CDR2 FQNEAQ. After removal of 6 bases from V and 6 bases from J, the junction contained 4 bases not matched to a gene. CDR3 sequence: CASSLLAGGPGELFF. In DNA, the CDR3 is TGTGCCAGCAGTCTACTAGCGGGGGGGCCCGGGGAGCTGTTTTTT.

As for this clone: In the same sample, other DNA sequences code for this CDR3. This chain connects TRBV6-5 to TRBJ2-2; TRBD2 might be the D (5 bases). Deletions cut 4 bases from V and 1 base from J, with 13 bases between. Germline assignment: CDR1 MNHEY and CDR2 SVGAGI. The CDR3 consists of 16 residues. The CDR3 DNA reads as TGTGCCAGCAGTTTCGCCGGGATCCTGAACACCGGGGAGCTGTTTTTT. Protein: CASSFAGILNTGELFF.